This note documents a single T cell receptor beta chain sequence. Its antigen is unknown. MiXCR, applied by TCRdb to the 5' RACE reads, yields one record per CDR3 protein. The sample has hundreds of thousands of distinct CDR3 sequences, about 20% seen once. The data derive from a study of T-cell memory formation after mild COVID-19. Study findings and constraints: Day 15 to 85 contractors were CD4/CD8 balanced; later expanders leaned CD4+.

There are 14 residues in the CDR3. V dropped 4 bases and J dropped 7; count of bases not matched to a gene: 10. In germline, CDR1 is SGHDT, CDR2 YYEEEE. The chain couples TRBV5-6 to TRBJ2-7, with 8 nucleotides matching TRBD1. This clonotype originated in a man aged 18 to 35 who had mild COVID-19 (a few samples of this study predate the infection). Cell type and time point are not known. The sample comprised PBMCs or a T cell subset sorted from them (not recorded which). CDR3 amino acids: CASSPGQGRREQYF. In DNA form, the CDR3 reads TGTGCCAGCAGCCCTGGACAGGGTAGGAGGGAGCAGTACTTC.